This entry concerns a single TCR beta chain. Both 60 Vbeta primers and 13 Jbeta primers went into the PCR. Original methodology: Unique TCR beta chains numbered about 72 million in a later analysis, with around 11 million shared. The table came from immunoSEQ multiplex PCR; TCRdb's copy has only in-frame clones and leaves some out. V, J and clone size were drawn from that table, and D and trimming were deduced from the DNA. The sample carries tens of thousands of clones, less than 70% recorded once. There are 17 residues in the CDR3. Germline V CDR1 and CDR2: SGHDT, YYEEEE. V was cut by 0 bases and J by 7 bases, with 22 bases left in between. These data belong to a study of cytomegalovirus exposure and HLA in healthy donors. Turning to the study itself: Roughly 170 million T cells yielded under 130 million unique TCR beta sequences in earlier analysis.

The clonotype was recovered from a woman in her twenties or thirties in good health and CMV-seronegative. The chain carries TRBV5-6 and TRBJ1-2; D is perhaps TRBD1 (6 bases). Material: PBMCs. The CDR3 reads CASSLGSRLQGRSGYTF. The CDR3 region has the DNA TGTGCCAGCAGCTTGGGCTCTCGACTCCAGGGGAGATCTGGCTACACCTTC. Filled out from reference TRBV5-6 and TRBJ1-2, the complete variable domain reads DAGVTQSPTHLIKTRGQQVTLRCSPKSGHDTVSWYQQALGQGPQFIFQYYEEEERQRGNFPDRFSGHQFPNYSSELNVNALLLGDSALYLCASSLGSRLQGRSGYTFGSGTRLTVV.